This T cell receptor (beta chain) was recorded in a study of T cells in Graves' hyperthyroidism and ophthalmopathy. The CDR3 has 15 residues. From germline, CDR1 is MNHEY and CDR2 SMNVEV (reference sequence). After removal of 7 bases from V and 3 bases from J, the junction contained 8 bases not matched to a gene. Template material for amplifying TCR beta CDR3 regions consisted of RNA transcripts. TCR CDR3 regions were first amplified by RT-PCR with HTBI primers. TCRdb reprocessed the multiplex PCR reads with MiXCR, giving one entry per CDR3 protein. Seen here are 370,000 or so distinct CDR3 sequences, approximately 13% observed once, and the top ten hold less than 25%. This clonotype showed up many times. Ahead of any ophthalmopathy symptoms, the blood sample was obtained at the first diagnosis of hyperthyroidism.

V usage is TRBV27 and J usage is TRBJ2-1; 8 nucleotides align to TRBD2. Sequencing used blood. This TCR came from a man aged 25-45 years with Graves' hyperthyroidism that later progressed to Graves' ophthalmopathy. Written as DNA, the CDR3 is TGTGCCAGCACCCATTATAGCGGGGTCTACAATGAGCAGTTCTTC. Translated, it gives CASTHYSGVYNEQFF.